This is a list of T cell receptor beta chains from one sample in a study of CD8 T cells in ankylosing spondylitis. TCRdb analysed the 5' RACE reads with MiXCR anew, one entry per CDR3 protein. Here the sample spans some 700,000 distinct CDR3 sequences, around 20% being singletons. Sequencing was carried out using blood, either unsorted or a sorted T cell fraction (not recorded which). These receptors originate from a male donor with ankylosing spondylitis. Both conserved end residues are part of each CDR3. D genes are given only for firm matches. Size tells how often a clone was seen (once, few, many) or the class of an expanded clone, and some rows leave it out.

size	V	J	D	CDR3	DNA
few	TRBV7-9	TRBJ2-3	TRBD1	CASSLQQGSTDTQYF	TGTGCCAGCAGCTTGCAACAGGGGTCCACAGATACGCAGTATTTT
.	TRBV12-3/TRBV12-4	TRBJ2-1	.	CASSFRGREQFF	TGTGCCAGCAGTTTTCGTGGTAGAGAGCAGTTCTTC
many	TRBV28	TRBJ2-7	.	CASSLRGPYEQYF	TGTGCCAGCAGTTTAAGGGGCCCCTACGAGCAGTACTTC
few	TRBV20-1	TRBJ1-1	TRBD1	CSARDSDRVSEAFF	TGCAGTGCTAGAGACTCGGACAGGGTTTCTGAAGCTTTCTTT
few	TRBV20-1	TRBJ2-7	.	CSASGHLGVYEQYF	TGCAGTGCTAGCGGGCACCTGGGGGTCTACGAGCAGTACTTC
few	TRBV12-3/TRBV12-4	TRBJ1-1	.	CASSPNSEAFF	TGTGCCAGCAGCCCAAACTCTGAAGCTTTCTTT
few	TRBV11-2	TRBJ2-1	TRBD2	CASSLGRSGLAFNEQFF	TGTGCCAGCAGCTTAGGCAGGTCTGGACTAGCCTTCAATGAGCAGTTCTTC
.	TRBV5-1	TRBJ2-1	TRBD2	CASSVGLAGSYNEQFF	TGCGCCAGCAGCGTCGGACTAGCGGGATCCTACAATGAGCAGTTCTTC
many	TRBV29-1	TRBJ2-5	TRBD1	CSVFFQGATQYF	TGCAGCGTTTTCTTCCAGGGGGCGACCCAGTACTTC
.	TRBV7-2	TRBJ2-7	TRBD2	CASSLGGLALAYEQYF	TGTGCCAGCAGCTTAGGGGGACTAGCGCTCGCCTACGAGCAGTACTTC
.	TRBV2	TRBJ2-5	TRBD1	CASRGRTGEETQYF	TGTGCCAGCAGGGGACGGACAGGAGAAGAGACCCAGTACTTC
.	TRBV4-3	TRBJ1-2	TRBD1	CASSPGGTAYGYTF	TGCGCCAGCAGCCCTGGGGGGACAGCCTATGGCTACACCTTC
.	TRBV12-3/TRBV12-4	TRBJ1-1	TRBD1	CASGRGQGARTEAFF	TGTGCCAGCGGGCGGGGCCAGGGGGCTCGGACTGAAGCTTTCTTT
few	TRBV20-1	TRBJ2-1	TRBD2	CSAERLAANNEQFF	TGCAGTGCAGAGCGACTAGCGGCTAACAATGAGCAGTTCTTC
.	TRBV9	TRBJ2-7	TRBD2	CASSSGGGGTHGYEQYF	TGTGCCAGCAGCTCCGGGGGGGGAGGGACCCACGGATACGAGCAGTACTTC
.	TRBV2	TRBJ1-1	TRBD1	CASRVGTGGRMNTEAFF	TGTGCCAGCAGGGTCGGGACAGGGGGGAGAATGAACACTGAAGCTTTCTTT
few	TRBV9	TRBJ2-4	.	CASSVRRGAKNIQYF	TGTGCCAGCAGCGTACGCAGGGGAGCCAAAAACATTCAGTACTTC
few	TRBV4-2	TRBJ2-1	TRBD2	CASSQVMGLASDEQFF	TGTGCCAGCAGCCAAGTGATGGGACTAGCTTCCGATGAGCAGTTCTTC
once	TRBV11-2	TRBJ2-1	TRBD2	CASSRDGSLAGNEQFF	TGTGCCAGCAGCCGAGATGGGAGTCTAGCGGGGAATGAGCAGTTCTTC
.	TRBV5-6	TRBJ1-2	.	CASSLALALTNYGYTF	TGTGCCAGCAGCTTGGCCTTAGCTTTAACTAACTATGGCTACACCTTC
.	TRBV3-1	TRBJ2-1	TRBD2	CASSQGTSSSDEQFF	TGTGCCAGCAGCCAAGGGACTAGTAGTAGCGATGAGCAGTTCTTC
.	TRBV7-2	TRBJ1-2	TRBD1	CASSWDSQNYGYTF	TGTGCCAGCAGCTGGGACAGCCAAAACTATGGCTACACCTTC
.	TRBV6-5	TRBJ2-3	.	CASSYQLSTDTQYF	TGTGCCAGCAGTTATCAGTTAAGCACAGATACGCAGTATTTT
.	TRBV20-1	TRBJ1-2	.	CSARGDNYGYTF	TGCAGTGCTAGAGGTGACAACTATGGCTACACCTTC
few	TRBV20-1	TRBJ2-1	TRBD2	CSARRSGRAIGNEQFF	TGCAGTGCTAGGCGGAGCGGGAGGGCAATAGGGAATGAGCAGTTCTTC
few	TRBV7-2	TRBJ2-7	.	CASSNWGYEQYF	TGTGCCAGCAGCAATTGGGGTTACGAGCAGTACTTC
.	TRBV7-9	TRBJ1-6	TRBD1	CASSFTGATYNSPLHF	TGTGCCAGCAGCTTCACAGGGGCAACCTATAATTCACCCCTCCACTTT
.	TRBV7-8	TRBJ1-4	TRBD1	CASSTGGSPGEKLFF	TGTGCCAGCAGCACAGGGGGGAGCCCCGGTGAAAAACTGTTTTTT
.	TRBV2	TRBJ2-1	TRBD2	CATSGASGSSQFF	TGTGCCACCTCAGGTGCTAGCGGGAGTTCACAGTTCTTC
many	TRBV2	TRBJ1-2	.	CASSERVSTGGGYTF	TGTGCCAGCAGTGAAAGAGTTTCGACAGGTGGTGGCTACACCTTC
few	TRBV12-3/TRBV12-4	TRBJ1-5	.	CASSPSQASNQPQHF	TGTGCCAGCAGTCCCTCCCAGGCTAGCAATCAGCCCCAGCATTTT
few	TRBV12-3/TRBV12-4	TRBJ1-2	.	CASSPQLFGGYTF	TGTGCCAGCAGCCCACAATTATTTGGTGGCTACACCTTC
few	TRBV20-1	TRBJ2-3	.	CSADEGLTPTDTQYF	TGCAGTGCCGACGAGGGGCTAACCCCCACAGATACGCAGTATTTT
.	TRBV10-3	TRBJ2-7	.	CAITGDSESYEQYF	TGTGCCATCACCGGTGACAGTGAATCCTACGAGCAGTACTTC
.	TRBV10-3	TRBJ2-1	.	CAITETGVNEQFF	TGTGCCATCACTGAGACAGGCGTGAATGAGCAGTTCTTC
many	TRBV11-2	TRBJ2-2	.	CASSPLDTGELFF	TGTGCCAGCAGCCCGCTGGACACCGGGGAGCTGTTTTTT
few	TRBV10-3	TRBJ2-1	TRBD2	CAIRAGTSAYNEQFF	TGTGCCATCAGGGCCGGGACTAGCGCCTACAATGAGCAGTTCTTC
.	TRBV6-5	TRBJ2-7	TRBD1	CASSYFRGQDLYEQYF	TGTGCCAGCAGTTACTTTCGGGGACAGGACCTATACGAGCAGTACTTC
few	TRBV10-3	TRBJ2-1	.	CAISEGQDYPREQFF	TGTGCCATCAGTGAGGGACAAGATTACCCCCGTGAGCAGTTCTTC
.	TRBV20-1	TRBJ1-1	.	CSASWTSGGAFF	TGCAGTGCTAGTTGGACATCGGGGGGGGCTTTCTTT
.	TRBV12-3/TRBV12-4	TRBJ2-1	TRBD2	CASSGWTSDGHEQFF	TGTGCCAGCAGTGGGTGGACTAGCGATGGCCATGAGCAGTTCTTC